What follows are 20 T cell receptor beta chains derived from one specimen sequenced in a study of T-cell memory formation after mild COVID-19. Each CDR3 protein is one row after TCRdb ran MiXCR on the 5' RACE reads. The data show about 470,000 distinct CDR3 sequences, over 15% seen once. The sample comprised PBMCs or a T cell subset sorted from them (not recorded which). The receptor set was obtained from an adult woman who had mild COVID-19 (a few samples of this study predate the infection). Cell type and time point are not known.

The chain carries TRBV12-3 or TRBV12-4 and TRBJ2-7; 7 nucleotides agree with TRBD1. Trimming at V came to 6 bases and at J to 0 bases, leaving 5 bases not matched to a gene. The CDR3 sequence is 14 residues long. The CDR3 coding sequence is TGTGCCAGCAGACGACAGGGCAACTCCTACGAGCAGTACTTC. This gives the protein CASRRQGNSYEQYF.

This clonotype was detected a few times. The V call is TRBV7-3, the J call TRBJ2-2; TRBD1 is a possible D gene (6 bases). This CDR3 spans 14 amino acids. From germline, CDR1 is SGHTA and CDR2 FQGTGA. V was pared by 3 bases and J by 5 bases, with 10 bases between. As DNA, the CDR3 is TGTGCCAGCAGCTTTACAGGGAGTACCGGGGAGCTGTTTTTT. Translating it yields CASSFTGSTGELFF.

The chain combines TRBV7-2 with TRBJ2-7; a possible D gene is TRBD2 (5 bases). The CDR3 spans 15 residues. CDR1 is SGHTA and CDR2 is FQGNSA in the germline V gene. V lost 5 bases to trimming and J lost 0 bases, with 14 bases between them. In nucleotides, the CDR3 is TGTGCCAGCAGCGCAGGACTCGCTAGCTCCTACGAGCAGTACTTC. Its translation is CASSAGLASSYEQYF. The full variable domain, in which reference TRBV7-2 and TRBJ2-7 provide the parts outside the CDR3, is GAGVSQSPSNKVTEKGKDVELRCDPISGHTALYWYRQSLGQGLEFLIYFQGNSAPDKSGLPSDRFSAERTGGSVSTLTIQRTQQEDSAVYLCASSAGLASSYEQYFGPGTRLTVT.

There are a few counts of this clonotype. The chain uses TRBV12-3 or TRBV12-4 and TRBJ2-6; TRBD1 is a possible D gene (5 bases). The CDR3 consists of 16 residues. Trimming removed 0 bases at V and 0 bases at J, with 6 bases between. The CDR3 reads CASSLAQVSGANVLTF. CDR3 in DNA: TGTGCCAGCAGTTTAGCACAGGTCTCTGGGGCCAACGTCCTGACTTTC.

This clonotype was detected only a few times. The chain uses TRBV7-2 and TRBJ1-2; D is unresolved. In germline, CDR1 is SGHTA, CDR2 FQGNSA. The V gene lost 5 bases and the J gene lost 4 bases, with 14 bases spanning the gap. The CDR3 totals 14 residues. The DNA of the CDR3 is TGTGCCAGCAGCCCCTCCGTGGGTTTCTATGGCTACACCTTC. As protein: CASSPSVGFYGYTF.

This clonotype was seen more than once but under ten times. The rearrangement uses TRBV7-7 and TRBJ2-1; TRBD2 aligns across 16 bases. The CDR3 extends over 17 amino acids. Trimming cost V 5 bases and J 6 bases; bases outside gene matches: 7. The V gene's germline CDR1 is SSHAT and CDR2 FNYEAQ (reference sequence). CDR3 DNA: TGTGCCAGCAGCCCGGGACTAGCGGGGGGGCAAGGCAATGAGCAGTTCTTC. It codes for CASSPGLAGGQGNEQFF.

This clonotype was detected a few times. The chain links TRBV24-1 to TRBJ1-5; D unresolved. Germline-derived CDR1 and CDR2 are KGHDR and SFDVKD. Trimming removed 0 bases from V and 4 bases from J, with 6 bases in between. CDR3 length equals 14 residues. In DNA, the CDR3 is TGTGCCACCAGTGATTTGTCCGGGAATCAGCCCCAGCATTTT. It yields the protein CATSDLSGNQPQHF.

The chain carries TRBV3-2 and TRBJ2-7; the DNA was not compared with TRBD2, the D call given in the table. TRBV3-2 is tagged as a pseudogene. The CDR3 extends over 20 amino acids. CDR3 sequence (DNA): TGTGCCAGCAGCCGCTCCTGGAGGGACTACCCCATTGGGTACTCGAGCGAGCAGTACTTC. Protein: CASSRSWRDYPIGYSSEQYF.

This chain uses TRBV29-1 with TRBJ1-1; D is undetermined. This CDR3 region has 11 residues. Trimming cost V 8 bases and J 1 base, with 8 bases left between them. Germline loops: CDR1 SQVTM, CDR2 ANQGSEA. The CDR3 reads CSSMENTEAFF. In nucleotides, the CDR3 is TGCAGCTCAATGGAGAACACTGAAGCTTTCTTT.

CDR3 loop: CASSPIRQGQGTEAFF. Here the CDR3 DNA reads TGTGCCAGCTCACCAATACGACAGGGTCAGGGCACTGAAGCTTTCTTT. The V call is TRBV18, the J call TRBJ1-1, with 7 bases that match TRBD1. There are 16 residues in the CDR3. The ends lost 2 bases at V and 4 bases at J; junction bases unmatched: 10. Per germline, CDR1 KGHSH and CDR2 LQKENI.

This CDR3 is CASSIVDTVFYEQYF. The CDR3 coding sequence is TGTGCCAGTAGTATAGTGGACACCGTCTTCTACGAGCAGTACTTC. This chain connects TRBV19 to TRBJ2-7; possible D gene TRBD1, 5 bases. The CDR3 totals 15 residues. Per germline, CDR1 LNHDA and CDR2 SQIVND (reference sequence). V lost 1 base and J 3 bases, leaving 13 bases between the germline ends.

The table lists this clonotype with many counts. The rearrangement joins TRBV5-6 to TRBJ2-5, with no clear D. V was cut by 0 bases and J by 5 bases, with 5 bases left in between. There are 12 residues in the CDR3. Germline values: CDR1 SGHDT, CDR2 YYEEEE. The CDR3 spells CASSLVLETQYF. CDR3 nucleotides: TGTGCCAGCAGCTTGGTTTTGGAGACCCAGTACTTC.

This clonotype was seen a few times. This chain connects TRBV7-9 to TRBJ2-3; D is undetermined. The CDR3 contains 14 residues. CDR1 and CDR2 (germline): SEHNR, FQNEAQ (reference sequence). Trimming pared 5 bases from V and 1 base from J, leaving 10 bases between. CDR3 sequence reads: CASSPSSGTDTQYF. The CDR3 nucleotides are TGTGCCAGCAGCCCCTCCAGTGGCACAGATACGCAGTATTTT.

This sequence joins TRBV12-3 or TRBV12-4 and TRBJ2-2; TRBD1 aligns across 11 bases. The trim removed 6 bases at V and 2 bases at J, leaving 5 bases unmatched. CDR3 length: 16 residues. CDR3 nucleotide sequence: TGTGCCAGCAGATCCGGGACAGGGGGAAACACCGGGGAGCTGTTTTTT. It encodes CASRSGTGGNTGELFF.

J is TRBJ2-5 and V is TRBV6-5, with TRBD2 identical over 10 bases. Germline assignment: CDR1 MNHEY and CDR2 SVGAGI. This CDR3 contains 15 residues. The V segment lost 7 bases and the J segment 3 bases; nucleotides outside the gene matches: 8. CDR3 nucleotide sequence: TGTGCCAGCACCTTAAGCGGGGGGGCCGAAGAGACCCAGTACTTC. Amino acids: CASTLSGGAEETQYF.

This clonotype was counted at least ten times. CDR3 in amino acids: CASSQDLGTGTDTQYF. CDR3 DNA sequence: TGTGCCAGCAGCCAAGATCTGGGGACCGGCACAGATACGCAGTATTTT. The chain employs TRBV3-1 and TRBJ2-3; D is possibly TRBD1 or TRBD2 (5 bases each). The CDR3 has 16 amino acids. Germline V gene sequence: CDR1 LGHDT, CDR2 YNNKEL (reference sequence). Trimming stripped 0 bases from V and 1 base from J, with 11 bases between.

This clonotype has only a few counts. J is TRBJ1-1 and V is TRBV5-1, with D tentatively TRBD1 (6 bases). CDR3 length equals 19 residues. V was pared by 4 bases and J by 4 bases, with 29 bases between. Germline loops: CDR1 SGHRS, CDR2 YFSETQ. The CDR3: CASSPRSVGGVGVVTEAFF. As DNA, the CDR3 is TGCGCCAGCAGCCCCCGGTCTGTTGGGGGCGTCGGAGTAGTCACTGAAGCTTTCTTT.

The chain combines TRBV12-5 with TRBJ1-1, with D unclear. The CDR3 loop spans 16 amino acids. The germline V gene encodes CDR1 LGHNT and CDR2 FRNRAP. Trimming pared 0 bases from V and 0 bases from J, leaving 11 bases between. CDR3 in DNA: TGTGCTAGTGGTTTGGTAGTTGGCAGAATGAACACTGAAGCTTTCTTT. Encoded protein: CASGLVVGRMNTEAFF.

Only a few counts were recorded for this clonotype. This sequence joins TRBV30 and TRBJ1-1; possible D gene TRBD1, 6 bases. Germline V gene lookup returns CDR1 GTSNPN and CDR2 SVGIG (reference sequence). This CDR3 is built from 14 residues. With 7 bases removed from V and 1 base from J, the gap between germline ends came to 16 bases. The CDR3 here is CASKRAGANTEAFF. Written as DNA, the CDR3 is TGTGCCTCCAAGAGAGCGGGGGCGAACACTGAAGCTTTCTTT.

V and J are TRBV7-2 and TRBJ2-1; possible D gene TRBD2, 7 bases. Germline V gives CDR1 SGHTA, CDR2 FQGNSA. V was cut by 3 bases and J by 10 bases, with 13 bases left in between. This CDR3 region has 13 residues. Here the CDR3 reads CASSFRGASEQFF. In DNA, the CDR3 is TGTGCCAGCAGCTTTCGGGGGGCCAGCGAGCAGTTCTTC.